This is a list of T cell receptor beta chains from one sample in a study of beta chain features in type 1 diabetes. Sequencing was performed with immunoSEQ multiplex PCR; in TCRdb, only in-frame clones are kept and a portion is missing. The data hold hundreds of thousands of clones, with around 15% observed a single time. What was sequenced was naive CD4+ T cells from blood. The source of these receptors is a man aged 18 to 29 in good health. CDR3s leave out the opening cysteine and the closing phenylalanine or tryptophan. Each record gives: CDR3 protein, V gene, J gene.

CDR3aa: ASSLTSGAYNEQF; v_gene: TRBV5-4; j_gene: TRBJ2-1
CDR3aa: ATSRYNQPQH; v_gene: TRBV15; j_gene: TRBJ1-5
CDR3aa: ASSSRTVPRGNTIY; v_gene: TRBV7-9; j_gene: TRBJ1-3
CDR3aa: ASSPSGRETQY; v_gene: TRBV6-5; j_gene: TRBJ2-5
CDR3aa: ASSSETQY; v_gene: TRBV11-2; j_gene: TRBJ2-5
CDR3aa: ASSLDRGQQAPLH; v_gene: TRBV5-8; j_gene: TRBJ1-6
CDR3aa: SVGEEGAF; v_gene: TRBV29-1; j_gene: TRBJ2-1
CDR3aa: ASSSGLNYGYT; v_gene: TRBV4-3; j_gene: TRBJ1-2
CDR3aa: ATSRDRNGQF; v_gene: TRBV15; j_gene: TRBJ2-1
CDR3aa: ASSPLEERGMYEQY; v_gene: TRBV7-6; j_gene: TRBJ2-7
CDR3aa: ASKGRSTGELF; v_gene: TRBV25-1; j_gene: TRBJ2-2
CDR3aa: ASSPSDQPQH; v_gene: TRBV9; j_gene: TRBJ1-5
CDR3aa: ASSSGTSGTYEQY; v_gene: TRBV4-2; j_gene: TRBJ2-7
CDR3aa: ASNELAGYNEQF; v_gene: TRBV27; j_gene: TRBJ2-1
CDR3aa: ASSVVTAGAFYEQY; v_gene: TRBV6-6; j_gene: TRBJ2-7
CDR3aa: ASSLEGRVNEQY; v_gene: TRBV5-1; j_gene: TRBJ2-7
CDR3aa: ASSYHGQSYEQY; v_gene: TRBV6-5; j_gene: TRBJ2-7
CDR3aa: ASSSLTGTQLYEQY; v_gene: TRBV11-2; j_gene: TRBJ2-7
CDR3aa: ASSPYRNGEQY; v_gene: TRBV18; j_gene: TRBJ2-7